This TCR beta chain was documented in a study of a mutant IDH1 vaccine in newly diagnosed glioma (dated by TCRdb to the early 2020s). About the investigation overall: Patients received eight vaccinations in weeks 1, 3, 5, 7, 11, 15, 19 and 23, corresponding to visits V03 through V10. Vaccination started 4-6 weeks after radiotherapy alone, or was given together with temozolomide cycles in the groups whose treatment included chemotherapy. Of the approximately 30 treated patients, roughly 60% were male and about 40% were female, and a mean age of roughly 37 years was recorded. Before enrollment, most patients had been given radiochemotherapy with temozolomide as standard therapy, while the rest had received either radiotherapy alone or temozolomide alone. Six visits were used for peripheral blood collection: V03 (baseline), V05, V07, V10, V12 and V13. Longitudinal TCRB deep sequencing was performed for about two dozen treated patients wherever samples were available for exploratory analyses. Overall results and qualifications from the work: Immune responses induced by the vaccine were seen in about 93% of patients across multiple MHC alleles. PBMC samples for TCRB deep sequencing were selected based on availability. Pseudoprogression seemed to be unrelated to changes in the top peripheral T cell clonotypes found by TCRB sequencing. It was noted by the authors that analyses of patient blood samples could not be reproduced owing to sample limitations.

The method behind the library was the immunoSEQ multiplex PCR assay. Rearranged TCR beta chain sequences were amplified with the hsTCRB Kit following the manufacturer's protocol. TCRB libraries were sequenced on an Illumina MiSeq. From the authors' description of their analysis: Demultiplexing, trimming and gene mapping were performed with the kit vendor's proprietary platform. TCRdb took over this immuneACCESS table, retaining in-frame rearrangements with V and J assigned. Such tables are incomplete; in checked studies, under half of the missing clones stem from an unresolved V gene, and the remainder is unexplained. The D gene and trimming were derived from the DNA, and the V and J assignments and clone size from that table. Recorded for this sample are some 51,000 clones; roughly 78% of them occurred a single time. The ten largest make up 5.2% of the sample. This specimen's time point label, interpreted: week 5, during vaccination. Each vaccine dose was 300 ug of a 20-mer mutant IDH1 peptide in Montanide, given subcutaneously with topical imiquimod. The donors had newly diagnosed IDH1-mutant astrocytomas of WHO grade 3 or 4 that showed loss of nuclear ATRX. The samples were drawn from NOA16, a multicentre, single-arm, open-label phase I trial in Germany that tested a mutant IDH1 peptide vaccine in humans for the first time. Genomic DNA for TCRB sequencing was extracted from EDTA blood using the DNeasy Blood and Tissue Kit.

A remark on this clone: Its antigen is still unknown. Base-call qualities are not available, and no considerably larger clone is one nucleotide away.

Source: PBMCs, taken from a glioma patient whose treatment included an IDH1 peptide vaccine. The receptor was derived from a man aged 50 to 59 with glioma.

The nucleotides read TGTGCCAGCAAGGCAGGGAGGTCTGGGGCCAACGTCCTGACTTTC. It translates as CASKAGRSGANVLTF. The chain couples TRBV27 to TRBJ2-6; the D segment could be TRBD2, given 6 matching bases. V is pared back by 7 bases and J by 1 base, with 11 bases lying between the germline termini. CDR1 is given as MNHEY and CDR2 as SMNVEV, both from the germline V gene (reference sequence). The CDR3 sequence holds 15 residues, the cysteine and phenylalanine included. Of all the DNA, just the CDR3 is kept, 45 bases in frame from base 1.